The 23 T cell receptor beta chains presented below share a single source sample, sequenced in a study of Ad26.COV2.S vaccination and SARS-CoV-2 variants. Treatment specified: roughly 18 received Ad26.COV2.S at low or high dose, single or two shots; 5 received placebo; per-sample allocation not given. It was on day 63 after the first vaccine or placebo injection that samples were taken. Assay: immunoSEQ multiplex PCR; the TCRdb copy retains only in-frame clones and omits some. The sample records about 410,000 clones, 70% to 90% being singletons. Source: peripheral blood, taken in a trial of Ad26.COV2.S vaccine versus placebo. Every receptor here comes from a person between 18 and 60 years old who received the Ad26.COV2.S COVID-19 vaccine or a placebo.

The sample holds one count of this clone. The sample contains more than one DNA sequence encoding this CDR3. The chain combines TRBV19 with TRBJ2-6; 8 bases agree with TRBD1. Germline CDR1 and CDR2: LNHDA and SQIVND (reference sequence). J was trimmed by 4 bases and V by 3 bases; bases with no gene match: 2. The length of the CDR3 is 15 residues. This CDR3 reads CASSIQGAGANVLTF. The DNA for the CDR3 is TGTGCCAGTAGTATTCAGGGGGCGGGGGCCAACGTCCTGACTTTC.

The gene calls are TRBV29-1 and TRBJ2-7; 7 nucleotides match TRBD1. CDR1 is SQVTM and CDR2 is ANQGSEA in the germline V gene. The CDR3 sequence is 13 residues long. V dropped 2 bases and J dropped 3; count of bases not matched to a gene: 4. Written as DNA, the CDR3 is TGCAGCGTTGAAAGTGCAGGGGGCTACGAGCAGTACTTC. It encodes CSVESAGGYEQYF.

V is TRBV10-1 and J is TRBJ2-1, with 8 bases matching TRBD1. The CDR3 covers 15 residues. The V and J ends lost 4 bases and 0 bases, in that order; junction bases with no gene match: 2. Per germline, CDR1 WNHNN and CDR2 SYGVQD (reference sequence). DNA for the CDR3: TGCGCCAGCAGTGGGGGGACAGGCTCCTACAATGAGCAGTTCTTC. Encoded protein: CASSGGTGSYNEQFF.

The genes are TRBV7-2 and TRBJ2-1; 10 bases line up with TRBD2. The CDR3 loop spans 16 amino acids. Losses at the gene ends were 4 bases for V and 3 bases for J; bases not matched to a gene: 6. CDR1 and CDR2 from the germline V gene are SGHTA and FQGNSA. CDR3 sequence reads: CASSSSGRLLYNEQFF. In DNA form, the CDR3 reads TGTGCCAGCAGCTCTAGCGGGAGACTCCTCTACAATGAGCAGTTCTTC.

The chain links TRBV11-1 to TRBJ2-1; D might be TRBD1 or TRBD2, each matching 5 bases. Trimming cost V 1 base and J 5 bases, with 12 bases left between them. Germline V CDR1 and CDR2: SGHAT, FQDESV (reference sequence). There are 15 residues in the CDR3. In DNA form, the CDR3 reads TGTGCCAGCAGCTTAGAGGGGACCAAGAACAATGAGCAGTTCTTC. Its translation is CASSLEGTKNNEQFF.

The V and J genes are TRBV5-1 and TRBJ2-3; 12 nucleotides line up with TRBD2. V shed 3 bases, J shed 3 bases, and the junction held 2 bases outside the gene matches. The germline gives CDR1 SGHRS, CDR2 YFSETQ. CDR3 length equals 15 residues. CDR3 DNA: TGCGCCAGCAGCTCCGGGACTAGCGGGACAGATACGCAGTATTTT. Amino acid sequence: CASSSGTSGTDTQYF.

The chain combines TRBV9 with TRBJ2-1, with 11 nucleotides matching TRBD2. V was pared by 4 bases and J by 0 bases, with 15 bases of the junction left unmatched. The CDR3 totals 20 residues. Germline CDR1 SGDLS, CDR2 YYNGEE. The CDR3 nucleotides are TGTGCCAGCAGCCCTAGACTAGCGGGGAGGGACTTCAGCTCCTACAATGAGCAGTTCTTC. This encodes CASSPRLAGRDFSSYNEQFF.

The rearrangement uses TRBV28 and TRBJ2-4, with D tentatively TRBD1 or TRBD2 (5 bases each). The CDR3 is 12 amino acids. The V end was cut by 2 bases, the J end by 11 bases, with 10 bases between. The germline V gene encodes CDR1 MDHEN and CDR2 SYDVKM. For the CDR3, the DNA is TGTGCCAGCAGTTTAGTCGGGGCTGTTCAGTACTTC. Protein: CASSLVGAVQYF.

The chain couples TRBV4-1 to TRBJ2-7, with D unclear. V was shortened by 2 bases and J by 2 bases, with 7 bases between the two germline ends. Per the germline V gene, CDR1 is MGHRA and CDR2 is YSYEKL. The CDR3 spans 13 residues. CDR3 residues: CASSQTEAYEQYF. In nucleotides, the CDR3 is TGCGCCAGCAGCCAAACTGAAGCCTACGAGCAGTACTTC.

J is TRBJ1-5 and V is TRBV28, with D tentatively TRBD1 (5 bases). The CDR3 runs 12 residues. CDR1 is MDHEN, CDR2 SYDVKM, per germline. V dropped 7 bases and J dropped 4 bases, with 8 bases sitting between them. The CDR3 bases are TGTGCCAGCATGGGGGGGAATCAGCCCCAGCATTTT. The encoded protein is CASMGGNQPQHF.

The chain uses TRBV14 and TRBJ2-5; possibly TRBD1 or TRBD2 for D (6 bases each). CDR1 SGHDN and CDR2 FVKESK come from the germline V gene. V shed 2 bases and J shed 4 bases, with 14 bases lying between them. CDR3 length: 15 residues. The chain's CDR3 is CASSQITGAGETQYF. The CDR3 DNA reads TGTGCCAGCAGCCAAATTACGGGGGCGGGAGAGACCCAGTACTTC.

This rearrangement joins TRBV7-8 to TRBJ2-1; D call uncertain. Trimming left V 2 bases short and J 12 bases short, with 17 bases between. Germline CDR1 and CDR2: SGHVS and FQNEAQ. CDR3 length: 14 amino acids. This chain's CDR3 is CASSLQTAAAGQFF. The DNA for the CDR3 is TGTGCCAGCAGCTTACAAACTGCGGCTGCTGGGCAGTTCTTC.

V usage is TRBV7-3 and J usage is TRBJ2-7; 10 bases fit TRBD1. Germline loops: CDR1 SGHTA, CDR2 FQGTGA. This CDR3 is built from 15 residues. After removal of 3 bases from V and 2 bases from J, the junction contained 4 bases not matched to a gene. The CDR3 DNA follows: TGTGCCAGCAGCTTGGACGGGACAGGGGCCTACGAGCAGTACTTC. It translates to CASSLDGTGAYEQYF.

This chain uses TRBV9 with TRBJ2-5; 8 bases line up with TRBD2. Germline V gene lookup returns CDR1 SGDLS and CDR2 YYNGEE. The ends lost 4 bases at V and 1 base at J; junction bases unmatched: 6. CDR3 length equals 15 residues. This CDR3 is CASSPGLVSQETQYF. The CDR3 nucleotides read TGTGCCAGCAGCCCGGGACTAGTTAGCCAAGAGACCCAGTACTTC.

CDR3 amino acids: CASSLVPDSGNTIYF. In DNA form, the CDR3 reads TGCGCCAGCAGCTTGGTTCCAGACTCTGGAAACACCATATATTTT. The genes are TRBV5-1 and TRBJ1-3; D is unclear. Germline lookup yields CDR1 SGHRS and CDR2 YFSETQ. The CDR3 is 15 residues long. The germline V and J ends were trimmed by 0 bases and 0 bases, with 7 bases remaining between them. The full variable domain, its missing parts supplied by reference TRBV5-1 and TRBJ1-3, is KAGVTQTPRYLIKTRGQQVTLSCSPISGHRSVSWYQQTPGQGLQFLFEYFSETQRNKGNFPGRFSGRQFSNSRSEMNVSTLELGDSALYLCASSLVPDSGNTIYFGEGSWLTVV.

This chain links TRBV7-3 with TRBJ2-5; weak D call: TRBD1 (6 bases). This CDR3 region has 15 residues. Trimming took 0 bases from V and 1 from J, leaving 9 bases between them. In germline, CDR1 is SGHTA, CDR2 FQGTGA. Written as DNA, the CDR3 is TGTGCCAGCAGCTTAACACAGGGTCCCCAAGAGACCCAGTACTTC. It codes for CASSLTQGPQETQYF.

The chain carries TRBV6-2 or TRBV6-3 and TRBJ1-5; 7 bases are a match to TRBD1. The germline CDR1 and CDR2 sequences are MNHEY and SVGEGT. This CDR3 region has 18 residues. Trimming removed 6 bases from V and 0 bases from J; junction bases left unmatched: 14. The CDR3: CASSHNAQDRVSNQPQHF. CDR3 DNA sequence: TGTGCCAGCAGCCATAACGCCCAAGACAGGGTTAGCAATCAGCCCCAGCATTTT.

The V gene is TRBV11-2, the J gene TRBJ1-3; no definite D call. From germline, CDR1 is SGHAT and CDR2 FQNNGV. The length of the CDR3 is 12 residues. Trimming pared 5 bases from V and 3 bases from J, leaving 5 bases between. This CDR3 is CASSHGGNTIYF. The CDR3 DNA follows: TGTGCCAGCAGCCACGGTGGAAACACCATATATTTT.

This sequence joins TRBV29-1 and TRBJ2-1; 13 bases are a match to TRBD2. The germline CDR1 and CDR2 sequences are SQVTM and ANQGSEA. Losses at the gene ends were 3 bases for V and 6 bases for J; bases not matched to a gene: 14. There are 18 residues in the CDR3. The DNA of the CDR3 is TGCAGCGTTGACCCCGAGGGGAGAGGGACTAGCGGGATCAATGAGCAGTTCTTC. Residues: CSVDPEGRGTSGINEQFF.

The chain couples TRBV24-1 to TRBJ2-3, with unresolved D. The CDR3 covers 14 residues. Between the trimmed V and J ends, which lost 5 bases and 0 bases, there was a span of 8 bases. Germline V gene data show CDR1 as KGHDR and CDR2 as SFDVKD. This CDR3 reads CATSGGFSTDTQYF. As DNA, the CDR3 is TGTGCCACCAGTGGCGGCTTTAGCACAGATACGCAGTATTTT.

This chain uses TRBV2 with TRBJ2-5, with 7 bases identical to TRBD2. The V and J ends lost 5 bases and 5 bases, in that order; junction bases with no gene match: 11. Germline loops: CDR1 SNHLY, CDR2 FYNNEI. CDR3 length equals 15 residues. The CDR3: CASSRNGLVGETQYF. The CDR3 DNA reads TGTGCCAGCAGTCGAAACGGACTAGTTGGGGAGACCCAGTACTTC.

This clone showed up just once. This chain connects TRBV11-3 to TRBJ2-7; no clear D. This CDR3 is 14 amino acids long. Germline V CDR1 and CDR2: SGHNT, YENEEA. V dropped 6 bases and J dropped 0 bases, with 12 bases sitting between them. DNA for the CDR3: TGTGCCAGCAGATTGGACCCGAGCTCCTACGAGCAGTACTTC. Translated, it gives CASRLDPSSYEQYF.

V gene TRBV28 combines with J gene TRBJ1-2; D is ambiguous. Germline CDR1 MDHEN, CDR2 SYDVKM. The CDR3 covers 13 residues. Trimming removed 5 bases at V and 8 bases at J, with 15 bases between. In DNA, the CDR3 is TGTGCCAGCAGTCTAGAGCTAGGGAGCGGCTACACCTTC. Its translation is CASSLELGSGYTF.